This is a list of T cell receptor beta chains from one sample in a study of blood T cell repertoires in COVID-19. Measured with immunoSEQ multiplex PCR; TCRdb has only the in-frame clones, and not every one. The table has approximately 210,000 clones, 85% to 90% seen once. The sequenced sample consisted of PBMCs or T cells enriched from blood (not recorded which). These receptors were taken from a woman in her fifties or sixties with acute COVID-19. Both conserved end residues are part of each CDR3. Fields, in order: V gene, CDR3 protein.

TRBV2	CASSDVGYEQYF
TRBV6-2/TRBV6-3	CASSYSFGGLTEAFF
TRBV3-1/TRBV3-2	CASSQRRGSGELFF
TRBV7-2	CASSLARSGGRPEYEQYF
TRBV7-2	CASSLVFGVTEAFF
TRBV6-5	CASSSGPISGNTIYF
TRBV28	CASSLGSGSTDTQYF
TRBV6-5	CATRITGINTGELFF
TRBV6-5	CASSFDRATEAFF
TRBV5-1	CASSREPGGSYNEQFF
TRBV9	CASSARQGKYNEQFF
TRBV28	CASSRQGASNQPQHF
TRBV27	CASQDYGRAYEQYF
TRBV7-2	CASSLHGQGFVELFF
TRBV2	CASSPTGVITDTQYF
TRBV28	CASSSNYQGARNTEAFF
TRBV27	CASSLGTANSNQPQHF
TRBV15	CATSTPRDTYNSPLHF
TRBV2	CASRSTSGSYEQYF
TRBV7-2	CASTPRQGLAEETQYF
TRBV18	CASSPLVDYGYTF
TRBV19	CASSIGTGDNSPLHF
TRBV19	CASSTGTASYEQYF
TRBV5-1	CASSLGQGDEQYF
TRBV5-4	CASRAGTSGLDTQYF
TRBV19	CASRPDSRRGYTF
TRBV5-1	CASRWTNEQFF
TRBV7-2	CASSVPGQGVSGYTF
TRBV25-1	CASSEGQGHRANYGYTF
TRBV19	CASSIGTSGRNTDEQYF
TRBV18	CASSALDRGRSEQFF
TRBV7-9	CASTLRQGQETQYF
TRBV29-1	CSVGDRGNTEAFF
TRBV27	CASSGIDSGNTIYF
TRBV5-1	CASSLGSGIRTGELFF
TRBV6-5	CASSFSGRGTDTQYF